This T cell receptor (beta chain) originates from a study of blood T cell repertoires in COVID-19. The wider study: Donors in the United States, Italy and Spain gave samples during acute or convalescent COVID-19. Sources were T cells, B-cell-depleted T cells, or PBMCs; the material itself was cDNA or gDNA.

This clone was recorded a few times. Methods used by the authors: It was from reference gene primer amplification that nucleated cell counts were estimated. Sequencing was performed with immunoSEQ multiplex PCR; in TCRdb, only in-frame clones are kept and a portion is missing. V and J calls and clone size are those listed in that table; D and trimming were worked out from the DNA. The sample lists approximately 220,000 clones, 83% occurring once. Germline CDR1 and CDR2: LGHNA and YSLEER. V was pared by 6 bases and J by 7 bases, with 9 bases of the junction left unmatched. CDR3 length equals 15 residues.

The TCR sequence derives from a middle-aged woman with active or convalescent COVID-19. The genes are TRBV4-3 and TRBJ2-2, with 9 bases aligning to TRBD1. The sequenced sample was peripheral blood. In DNA form, the CDR3 reads TGCGCCAGCAGAAAACAGGGGGCGCAGGGCGGGGAGCTGTTTTTT. Its protein product is CASRKQGAQGGELFF.